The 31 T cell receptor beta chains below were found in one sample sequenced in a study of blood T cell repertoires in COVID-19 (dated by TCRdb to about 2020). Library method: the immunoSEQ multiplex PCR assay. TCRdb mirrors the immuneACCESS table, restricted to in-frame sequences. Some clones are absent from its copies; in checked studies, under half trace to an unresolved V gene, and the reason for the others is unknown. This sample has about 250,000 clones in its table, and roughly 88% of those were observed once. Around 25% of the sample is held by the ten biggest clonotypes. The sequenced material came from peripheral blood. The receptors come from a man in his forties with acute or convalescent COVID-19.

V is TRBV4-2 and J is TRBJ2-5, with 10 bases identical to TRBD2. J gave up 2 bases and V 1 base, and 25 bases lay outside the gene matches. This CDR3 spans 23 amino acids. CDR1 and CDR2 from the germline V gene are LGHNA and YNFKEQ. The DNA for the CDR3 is TGTGCCAGCAGCCAAGTCGGCATGGGGCCTAGCGGGAGTCACATACCTGAACAAGAGACCCAGTACTTC. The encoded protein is CASSQVGMGPSGSHIPEQETQYF.

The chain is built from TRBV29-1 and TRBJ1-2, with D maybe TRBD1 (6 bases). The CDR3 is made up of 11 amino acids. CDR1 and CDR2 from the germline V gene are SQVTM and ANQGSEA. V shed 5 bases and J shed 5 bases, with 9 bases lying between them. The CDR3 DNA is TGCAGCGTTCAGGGGACGTATGGCTACACCTTC. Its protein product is CSVQGTYGYTF.

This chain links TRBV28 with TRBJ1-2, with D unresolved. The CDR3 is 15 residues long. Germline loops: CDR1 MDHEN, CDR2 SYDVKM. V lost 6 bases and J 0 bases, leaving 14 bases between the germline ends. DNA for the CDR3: TGTGCCAGCAGAACACCGGTCGCGGCTAACTATGGCTACACCTTC. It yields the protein CASRTPVAANYGYTF.

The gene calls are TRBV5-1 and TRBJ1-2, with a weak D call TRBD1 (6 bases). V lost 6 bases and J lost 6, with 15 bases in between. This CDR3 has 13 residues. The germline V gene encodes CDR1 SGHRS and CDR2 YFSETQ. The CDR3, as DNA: TGCGCCAGCATGGGGACACGGGCCCATGGCTACACCTTC. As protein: CASMGTRAHGYTF.

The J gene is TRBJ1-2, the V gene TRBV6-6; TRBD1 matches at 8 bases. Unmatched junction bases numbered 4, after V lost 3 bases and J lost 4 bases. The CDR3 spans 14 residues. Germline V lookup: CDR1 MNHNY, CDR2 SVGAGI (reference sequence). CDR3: CASSYQGASYGYTF. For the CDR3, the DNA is TGTGCCAGCAGTTATCAGGGGGCGAGCTATGGCTACACCTTC.

CDR3 protein: CASVLGGKHYEQYF. As DNA, the CDR3 is TGTGCTAGTGTCCTCGGGGGGAAACACTACGAGCAGTACTTC. The chain carries TRBV12-5 and TRBJ2-7, with 7 bases aligning to TRBD2. Germline CDR1 LGHNT, CDR2 FRNRAP. CDR3 length equals 14 residues. V was clipped by 7 bases and J by 3 bases; unmatched bases: 9.

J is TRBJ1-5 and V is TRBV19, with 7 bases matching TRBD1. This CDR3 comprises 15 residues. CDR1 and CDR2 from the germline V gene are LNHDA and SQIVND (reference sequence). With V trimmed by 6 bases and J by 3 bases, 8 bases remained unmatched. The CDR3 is CASSLAQGNNQPQHF. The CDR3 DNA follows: TGTGCCAGTAGCCTCGCACAGGGGAACAATCAGCCCCAGCATTTT.

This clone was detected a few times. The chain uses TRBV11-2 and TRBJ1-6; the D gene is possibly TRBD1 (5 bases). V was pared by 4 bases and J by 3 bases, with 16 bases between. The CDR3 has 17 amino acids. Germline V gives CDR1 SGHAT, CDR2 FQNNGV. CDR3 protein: CASSSLAGTGYNSPLHF. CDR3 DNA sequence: TGTGCCAGCAGCTCCCTGGCGGGGACGGGCTATAATTCACCCCTCCACTTT. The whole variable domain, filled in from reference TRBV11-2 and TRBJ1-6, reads EAGVAQSPRYKIIEKRQSVAFWCNPISGHATLYWYQQILGQGPKLLIQFQNNGVVDDSQLPKDRFSAERLKGVDSTLKIQPAKLEDSAVYLCASSSLAGTGYNSPLHFGNGTRLTVT.

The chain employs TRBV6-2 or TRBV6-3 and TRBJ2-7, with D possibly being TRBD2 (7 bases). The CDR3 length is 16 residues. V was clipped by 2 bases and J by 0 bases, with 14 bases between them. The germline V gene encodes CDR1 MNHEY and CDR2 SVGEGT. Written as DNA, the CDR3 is TGTGCCAGCAGTTACGAGGGCGGGGGCGTCTCCTACGAGCAGTACTTC. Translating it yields CASSYEGGGVSYEQYF.

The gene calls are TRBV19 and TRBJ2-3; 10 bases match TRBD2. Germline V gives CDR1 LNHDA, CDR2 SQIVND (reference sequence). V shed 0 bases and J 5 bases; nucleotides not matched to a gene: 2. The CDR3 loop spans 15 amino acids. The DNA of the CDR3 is TGTGCCAGTAGTATAGAAGCGGGAGGGCTAGATACGCAGTATTTT. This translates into CASSIEAGGLDTQYF. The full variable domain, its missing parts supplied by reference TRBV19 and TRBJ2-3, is DGGITQSPKYLFRKEGQNVTLSCEQNLNHDAMYWYRQDPGQGLRLIYYSQIVNDFQKGDIAEGYSVSREKKESFPLTVTSAQKNPTAFYLCASSIEAGGLDTQYFGPGTRLTVL.

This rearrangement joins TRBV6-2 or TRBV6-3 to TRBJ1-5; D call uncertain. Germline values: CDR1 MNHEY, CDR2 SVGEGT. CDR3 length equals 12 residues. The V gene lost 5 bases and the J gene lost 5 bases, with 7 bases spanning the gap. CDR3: CASSLYHQPQHF. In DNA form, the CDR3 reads TGTGCCAGCAGTCTTTATCATCAGCCCCAGCATTTT.

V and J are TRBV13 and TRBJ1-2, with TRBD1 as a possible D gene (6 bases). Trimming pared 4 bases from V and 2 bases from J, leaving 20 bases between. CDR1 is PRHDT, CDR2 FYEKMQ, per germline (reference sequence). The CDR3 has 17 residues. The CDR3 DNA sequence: TGTGCCAGCAGCTCCCACCAACAGGGTATAACGAACTATGGCTACACCTTC. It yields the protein CASSSHQQGITNYGYTF.

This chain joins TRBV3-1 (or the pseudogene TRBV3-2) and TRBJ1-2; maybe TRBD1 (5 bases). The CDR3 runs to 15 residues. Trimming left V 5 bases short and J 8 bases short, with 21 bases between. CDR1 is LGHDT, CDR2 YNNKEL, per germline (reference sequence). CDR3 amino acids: CASSDTSRVRAGYTF. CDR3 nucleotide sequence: TGTGCCAGCAGCGACACTTCCAGGGTCAGGGCCGGCTACACCTTC.

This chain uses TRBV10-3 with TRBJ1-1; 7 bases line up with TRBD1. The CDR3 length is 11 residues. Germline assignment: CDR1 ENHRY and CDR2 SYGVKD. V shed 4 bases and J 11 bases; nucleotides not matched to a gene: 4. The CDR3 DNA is TGTGCCATCAGTGTGCAGGGGGTCGCTTTCTTT. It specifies CAISVQGVAFF.

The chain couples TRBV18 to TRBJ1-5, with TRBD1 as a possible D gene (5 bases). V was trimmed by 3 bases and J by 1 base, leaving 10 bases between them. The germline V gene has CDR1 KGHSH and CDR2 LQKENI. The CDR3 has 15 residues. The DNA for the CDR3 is TGTGCCAGCTCACCGGCGAGGACAAGCAATCAGCCCCAGCATTTT. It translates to CASSPARTSNQPQHF.

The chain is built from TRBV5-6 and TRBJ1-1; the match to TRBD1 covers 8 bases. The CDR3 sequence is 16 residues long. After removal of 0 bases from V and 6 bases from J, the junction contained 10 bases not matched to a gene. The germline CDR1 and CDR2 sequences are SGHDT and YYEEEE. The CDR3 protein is CASSLVGQGDSAEAFF. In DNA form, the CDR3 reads TGTGCCAGCAGCTTGGTCGGACAGGGTGACTCCGCTGAAGCTTTCTTT.

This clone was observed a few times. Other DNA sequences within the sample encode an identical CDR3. For the CDR3, the DNA is TGTGCCAGCCTACTAAATAGCAATCAGCCCCAGCATTTT. Translation gives CASLLNSNQPQHF. The chain carries TRBV6-5 and TRBJ1-5; D is unclear. The CDR3 length is 13 residues. V dropped 8 bases and J dropped 0 bases, with 8 bases sitting between them. The germline CDR1 and CDR2 sequences are MNHEY and SVGAGI.

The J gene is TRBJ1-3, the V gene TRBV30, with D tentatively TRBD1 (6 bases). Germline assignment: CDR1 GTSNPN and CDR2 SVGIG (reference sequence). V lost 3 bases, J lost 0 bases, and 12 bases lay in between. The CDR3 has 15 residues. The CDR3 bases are TGTGCCTGGAGCGACAGGCGGATCTCTGGAAACACCATATATTTT. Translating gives CAWSDRRISGNTIYF.

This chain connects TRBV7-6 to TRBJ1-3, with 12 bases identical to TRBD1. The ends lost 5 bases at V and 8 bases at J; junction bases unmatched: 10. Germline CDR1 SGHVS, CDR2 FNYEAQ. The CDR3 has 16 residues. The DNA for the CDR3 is TGTGCCAGCAGCCTCGAACCCGGGACAGGGGGCTACACCATATATTTT. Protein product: CASSLEPGTGGYTIYF.

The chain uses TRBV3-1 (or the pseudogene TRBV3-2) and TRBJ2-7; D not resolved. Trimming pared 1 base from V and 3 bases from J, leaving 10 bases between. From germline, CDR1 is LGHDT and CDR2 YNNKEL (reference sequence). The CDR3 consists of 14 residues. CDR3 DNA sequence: TGTGCCAGCAGCCAAGGTCCACGGGTCTACGAGCAGTACTTC. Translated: CASSQGPRVYEQYF.

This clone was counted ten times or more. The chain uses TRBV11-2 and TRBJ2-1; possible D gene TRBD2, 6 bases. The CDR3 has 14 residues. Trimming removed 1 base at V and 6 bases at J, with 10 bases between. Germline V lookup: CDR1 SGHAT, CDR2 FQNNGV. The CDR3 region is CASSLGGTFNEQFF. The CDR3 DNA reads TGTGCCAGCAGCTTAGGGGGGACTTTCAATGAGCAGTTCTTC.

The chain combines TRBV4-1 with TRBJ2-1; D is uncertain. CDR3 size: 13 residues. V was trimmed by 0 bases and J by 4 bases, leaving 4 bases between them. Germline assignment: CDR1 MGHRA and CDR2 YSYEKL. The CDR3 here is CASSQDSYNEQFF. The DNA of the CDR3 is TGCGCCAGCAGCCAAGATTCGTACAATGAGCAGTTCTTC.

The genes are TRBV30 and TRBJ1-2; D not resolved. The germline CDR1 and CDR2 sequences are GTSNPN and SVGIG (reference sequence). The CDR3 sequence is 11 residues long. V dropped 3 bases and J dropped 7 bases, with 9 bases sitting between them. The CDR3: CAWSARGGYTF. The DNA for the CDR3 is TGTGCCTGGAGCGCCAGAGGTGGCTACACCTTC.

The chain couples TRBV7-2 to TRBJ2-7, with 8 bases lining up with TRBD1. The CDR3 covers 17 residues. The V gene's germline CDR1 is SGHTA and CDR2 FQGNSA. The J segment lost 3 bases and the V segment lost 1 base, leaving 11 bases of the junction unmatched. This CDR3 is CASSLVGTGIYGYEQYF. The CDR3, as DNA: TGTGCCAGCAGCTTAGTCGGGACAGGCATTTATGGCTACGAGCAGTACTTC. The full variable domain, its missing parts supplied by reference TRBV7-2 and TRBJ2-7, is GAGVSQSPSNKVTEKGKDVELRCDPISGHTALYWYRQSLGQGLEFLIYFQGNSAPDKSGLPSDRFSAERTGGSVSTLTIQRTQQEDSAVYLCASSLVGTGIYGYEQYFGPGTRLTVT.

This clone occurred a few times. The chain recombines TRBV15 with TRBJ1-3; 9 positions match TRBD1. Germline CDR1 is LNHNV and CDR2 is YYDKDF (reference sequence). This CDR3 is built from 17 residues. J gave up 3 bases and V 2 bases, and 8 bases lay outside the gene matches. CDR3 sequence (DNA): TGTGCCACCAGCAGACCCGGGACAGGGACCTTTGGAAACACCATATATTTT. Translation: CATSRPGTGTFGNTIYF.

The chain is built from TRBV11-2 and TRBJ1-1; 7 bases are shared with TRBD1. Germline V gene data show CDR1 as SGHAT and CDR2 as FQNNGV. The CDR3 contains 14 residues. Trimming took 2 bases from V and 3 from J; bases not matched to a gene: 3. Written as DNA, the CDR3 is TGTGCCAGCAGCTTATTTCAGGGGGACACTGAAGCTTTCTTT. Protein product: CASSLFQGDTEAFF. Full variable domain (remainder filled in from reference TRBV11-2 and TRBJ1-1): EAGVAQSPRYKIIEKRQSVAFWCNPISGHATLYWYQQILGQGPKLLIQFQNNGVVDDSQLPKDRFSAERLKGVDSTLKIQPAKLEDSAVYLCASSLFQGDTEAFFGQGTRLTVV.

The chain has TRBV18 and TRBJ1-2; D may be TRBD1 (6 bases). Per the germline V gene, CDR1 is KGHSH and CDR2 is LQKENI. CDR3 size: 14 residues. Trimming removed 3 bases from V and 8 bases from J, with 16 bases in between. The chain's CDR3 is CASSPEQGPRGYTF. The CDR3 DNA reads TGTGCCAGCTCACCGGAGCAGGGGCCTCGGGGCTACACCTTC.

The CDR3 coding sequence is TGCGCCAGCAGCCAAAACAGGCGATCCAATCAGCCCCAGCATTTT. It specifies CASSQNRRSNQPQHF. The chain couples TRBV4-1 to TRBJ1-5, with a weak D call TRBD1 (5 bases). The CDR3 sequence is 15 residues long. V was shortened by 2 bases and J by 3 bases, with 11 bases between the two germline ends. Germline values: CDR1 MGHRA, CDR2 YSYEKL.

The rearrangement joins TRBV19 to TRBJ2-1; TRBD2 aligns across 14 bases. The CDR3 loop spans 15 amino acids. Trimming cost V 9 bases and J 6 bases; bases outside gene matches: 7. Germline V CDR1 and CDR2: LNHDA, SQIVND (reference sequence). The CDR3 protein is CASRLAGGPGNEQFF. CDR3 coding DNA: TGTGCCAGCCGACTAGCGGGAGGGCCGGGCAATGAGCAGTTCTTC.

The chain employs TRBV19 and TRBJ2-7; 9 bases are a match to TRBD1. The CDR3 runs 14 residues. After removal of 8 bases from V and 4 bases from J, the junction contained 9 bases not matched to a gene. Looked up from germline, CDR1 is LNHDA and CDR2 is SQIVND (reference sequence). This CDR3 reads CASWFTGGAYEQYF. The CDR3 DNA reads TGTGCCAGTTGGTTCACAGGGGGCGCGTACGAGCAGTACTTC.

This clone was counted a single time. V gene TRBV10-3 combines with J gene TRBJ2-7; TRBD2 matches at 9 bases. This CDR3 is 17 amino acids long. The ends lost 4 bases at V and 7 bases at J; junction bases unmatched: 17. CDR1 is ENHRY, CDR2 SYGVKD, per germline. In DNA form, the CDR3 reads TGTGCCATCAGTGTTTCTCCGGGGGTAGCGGGAGCTCGGGAGCAGTACTTC. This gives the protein CAISVSPGVAGAREQYF.